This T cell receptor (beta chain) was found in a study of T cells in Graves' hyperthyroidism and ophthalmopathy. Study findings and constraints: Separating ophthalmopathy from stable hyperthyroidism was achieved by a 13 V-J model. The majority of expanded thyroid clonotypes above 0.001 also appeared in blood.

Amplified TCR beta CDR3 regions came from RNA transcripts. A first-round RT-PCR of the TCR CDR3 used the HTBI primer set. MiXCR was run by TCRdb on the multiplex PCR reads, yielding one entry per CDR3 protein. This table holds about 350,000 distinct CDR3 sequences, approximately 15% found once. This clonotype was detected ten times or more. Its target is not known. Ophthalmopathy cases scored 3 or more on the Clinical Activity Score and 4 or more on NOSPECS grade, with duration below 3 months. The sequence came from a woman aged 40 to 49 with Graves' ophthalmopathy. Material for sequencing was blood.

CDR3 residues: CASREQGRAFF. In nucleotides, the CDR3 is TGTGCCAGCCGCGAACAGGGGAGGGCTTTCTTT. The J gene is TRBJ1-1, the V gene TRBV12-3 or TRBV12-4; 7 bases agree with TRBD1. This CDR3 is built from 11 residues. Unmatched junction bases numbered 8, after V lost 8 bases and J lost 11 bases.